This T cell receptor beta chain emerged from a study of identical twins. Findings and limits, study-wide: The study based its conclusions on cross-sectional statistical analysis and did not follow the same donors.

This clonotype turned up a few times. Its antigen is undetermined. A universal primer site came from template switching; cDNA carried unique molecular identifiers. TCRdb recomputed calls from the 5' RACE reads with MiXCR, one row per CDR3 protein. The data contain 700,000 or so distinct CDR3 sequences, around 20% of them singletons. V lost 8 bases, J lost 8 bases, and 21 bases lay in between. The length of the CDR3 is 15 residues. A further study also used this sample, focusing on T cells expressing NK-cell markers. That report adds: What restricted sorting to alpha-beta TCR T cells in several experiments was an anti-gamma-delta TCR antibody. HCMV specificity was not established for the expanded NKG2C+ T cell clones.

The source is a woman aged 18-35 years in good health. V gene TRBV12-3 or TRBV12-4 combines with J gene TRBJ1-4, with D perhaps matching TRBD1 (5 bases). The sample was PBMCs. The CDR3 nucleotides read TGTGCCAGCCGGATCTTAGGGGCGGGTAACGAAAAACTGTTTTTT. Translation: CASRILGAGNEKLFF.